The next 28 T cell receptor beta chains were all read from a single sample in a study of metastatic and nonmetastatic thyroid tumors. Prior to thyroid surgery, none of the patients had received any treatment. Via MiXCR, TCRdb re-called the PCR reads. The data contain 20,000 to 25,000 clones, 12% of them singletons. The sample was blood. The origin of the receptors is a male donor with papillary thyroid cancer or a benign thyroid nodule (not recorded which). Some clones in this sample may be carry-over from other donors' samples.

This clone showed up just a few times. The chain recombines TRBV28 with TRBJ2-1, with 8 bases that match TRBD1. The junction had 16 bases not matched to a gene; V was cut back by 3 bases and J by 6 bases. The germline CDR1 and CDR2 sequences are MDHEN and SYDVKM. The CDR3 totals 18 residues. The CDR3 here is CASSLVDRALWGVNEQFF. In DNA form, the CDR3 reads TGTGCCAGCAGTTTGGTGGACAGGGCCCTTTGGGGGGTCAATGAGCAGTTCTTC.

This clone was observed many times. The chain is built from TRBV15 and TRBJ2-1, with D perhaps TRBD1 or TRBD2 (5 bases each). The CDR3 sequence is 15 residues long. V lost 9 bases, J lost 3 bases, and 18 bases lay in between. Germline CDR1 LNHNV, CDR2 YYDKDF (reference sequence). The CDR3 loop reads CATEDRDGDYNEQFF. The CDR3 DNA follows: TGTGCCACTGAAGACCGGGACGGGGACTACAATGAGCAGTTCTTC.

As regards this clone: A single base separates this from a much larger clone, so it may be a read error. Other DNA sequences in the same sample also yield this CDR3. The chain uses TRBV7-9 and TRBJ2-5; D uncertain. CDR1 and CDR2 from the germline V gene are SEHNR and FQNEAQ (reference sequence). The CDR3 is 12 amino acids. The V end was cut by 9 bases, the J end by 5 bases, with 13 bases between. The CDR3 DNA sequence: TGTGCCAGTAGCCGACCCTTCGAGACCCAGTACTTC. It translates to CASSRPFETQYF.

In its sample, this clone is medium-sized. The chain employs TRBV12-3 or TRBV12-4 and TRBJ2-7; D may correspond to TRBD1 or TRBD2 (5 bases each). The CDR3 sequence is 13 residues long. With 3 bases removed from V and 5 bases from J, the gap between germline ends came to 11 bases. CDR3 sequence: CASSFRQGDEQYF. The CDR3, as DNA: TGTGCCAGCAGTTTTAGGCAGGGAGACGAGCAGTACTTC.

In this sample, this clone turned up a few times. The chain carries TRBV6-1 and TRBJ1-6, with a possible D match to TRBD1 (6 bases). CDR3 length: 12 amino acids. V lost 8 bases to trimming and J lost 7 bases, with 9 bases between them. In germline, CDR1 is MNHNS, CDR2 SASEGT. The CDR3 nucleotides read TGTGCCAGCGGGCAGGGGAATTCACCCCTCCACTTT. This codes for CASGQGNSPLHF.

This clone has a count of ten or more. The rearrangement joins TRBV6-1 to TRBJ1-1; D is perhaps TRBD1 (6 bases). V was shortened by 6 bases and J by 7 bases, with 18 bases between the two germline ends. The germline V gene has CDR1 MNHNS and CDR2 SASEGT. The CDR3 is 14 residues long. CDR3 sequence (DNA): TGTGCCAGCAGCCCCTGGGGGGGGCAGGGTGAAGCTTTCTTT. Translating gives CASSPWGGQGEAFF.

This clone came up a few times. The junction does not match germline at one end; this may be a read error. Other DNA sequences in the same sample also yield this CDR3. This chain connects TRBV6-2 or TRBV6-3 to TRBJ2-3; 7 bases are shared with TRBD2. This CDR3 has 15 amino acids. The germline gives CDR1 MNHEY, CDR2 SVGEGT. The CDR3 nucleotides read TGTGCCAGCAGAAAACGTACTAGCGTAACAGATACGCAGTACTTT. Translation: CASRKRTSVTDTQYF.

This clone has just a few counts. This may arise from a read error, as a much more abundant clone is one base away. This chain joins TRBV7-9 and TRBJ2-5, with D uncertain. The CDR3 has 12 amino acids. Germline V gene lookup returns CDR1 SEHNR and CDR2 FQNEAQ (reference sequence). In DNA, the CDR3 is TGTGTCAGCAGCCGACCCTTCGAGACCCAGTACTTC. This translates into CVSSRPFETQYF.

This clone was detected many times. The chain uses TRBV29-1 and TRBJ1-1; D remains unclear. This CDR3 contains 11 residues. Germline V CDR1 and CDR2: SQVTM, ANQGSEA. V lost 4 bases to trimming and J lost 5 bases, with 8 bases between them. Written as DNA, the CDR3 is TGCAGCGTTGCGACGGGAACTGAAGCTTTCTTT. Translating it yields CSVATGTEAFF.

This clone was observed a few times. The chain is built from TRBV28 and TRBJ1-1; 9 nucleotides line up with TRBD1. CDR3 length: 14 residues. Germline V lookup: CDR1 MDHEN, CDR2 SYDVKM. V lost 6 bases, J lost 1 base, and 3 bases stayed unmatched. CDR3 residues: CASREQGANTEAFF. The DNA of the CDR3 is TGTGCCAGCAGAGAACAGGGGGCGAACACTGAAGCTTTCTTT.

Only a few counts were recorded for this clone. The chain joins TRBV6-1 to TRBJ1-6; tentatively, D is TRBD1 (6 bases). Germline CDR1 MNHNS, CDR2 SASEGT. Trimming pared 6 bases from V and 3 bases from J, leaving 12 bases between. This CDR3 is 15 amino acids long. For the CDR3, the DNA is TGTGCCAGCAGAGCCTCACAGGGCTATAATTCACCCCTCCACTTT. It translates to CASRASQGYNSPLHF.

The table lists this clone with a few counts. This chain connects TRBV2 to TRBJ1-2; 7 nucleotides agree with TRBD1. V shed 6 bases, J shed 3 bases, and the junction held 7 bases outside the gene matches. The CDR3 is 14 amino acids. Germline lookup yields CDR1 SNHLY and CDR2 FYNNEI. CDR3 amino acids: CASRPDRDYYGYTF. DNA of the CDR3: TGTGCCAGCAGACCCGACAGGGACTACTATGGCTACACCTTC.

V usage is TRBV20-1 and J usage is TRBJ2-1, with 7 bases matching TRBD1. CDR3 size: 16 residues. Germline V gene lookup returns CDR1 DFQATT and CDR2 SNEGSKA (reference sequence). The J segment lost 3 bases and the V segment lost 4 bases, leaving 12 bases of the junction unmatched. The CDR3 region has the DNA TGCAGTGCTAAGAAAGTGGTGGGACAGATCTACAATGAGCAGTTCTTC. It specifies CSAKKVVGQIYNEQFF.

This clone was observed a few times. The chain uses TRBV10-3 and TRBJ2-7; TRBD2 matches 8 bases. The CDR3 contains 15 residues. Trimming cost V 3 bases and J 5 bases; bases outside gene matches: 9. The V gene's germline CDR1 is ENHRY and CDR2 SYGVKD. The CDR3 reads CAISDLKAGVDEQYF. The CDR3, as DNA: TGTGCCATCAGTGACCTGAAAGCGGGAGTGGACGAGCAGTACTTC.

This clone was picked up many times. The chain uses TRBV7-2 and TRBJ2-2; TRBD1 might be the D (6 bases). This CDR3 has 15 amino acids. The V end lost 2 bases, the J end lost 3 bases, and 10 bases lay between the germline ends. Germline-derived CDR1 and CDR2 are SGHTA and FQGNSA. The CDR3 DNA reads as TGTGCCAGCAGCTTAACAGGGCGGGACACCGGGGAGCTGTTTTTT. Protein: CASSLTGRDTGELFF.

This clone is medium-sized by share. This chain joins TRBV24-1 and TRBJ2-3; 9 positions match TRBD1. Trimming cost V 4 bases and J 2 bases; bases outside gene matches: 3. Germline V gene lookup returns CDR1 KGHDR and CDR2 SFDVKD. The CDR3 runs 15 residues. The CDR3 reads CATSDNRGLTDTQYF. CDR3 bases: TGTGCCACCAGTGACAACAGGGGGCTCACAGATACGCAGTATTTT.

This clone was recorded many times. A much larger clonotype is one base distant, so this may be a read error. The chain couples TRBV28 to TRBJ2-3, with D hard to call. The CDR3 has 11 amino acids. The V gene's germline CDR1 is MDHEN and CDR2 SYDVKM. CDR3 bases: TGTGCCAGCAAAGACACAGATACGCGGTATTTT. This sequence encodes CASKDTDTRYF.

This clone was seen at least ten times. One junction end does not reproduce the germline sequence, and a read error may be involved. This chain links TRBV7-7 with TRBJ2-5; 7 bases are shared with TRBD1. The CDR3 sequence is 14 residues long. The germline CDR1 and CDR2 sequences are SSHAT and FNYEAQ (reference sequence). This CDR3 reads CASSSTGAQETQYF. The CDR3 region has the DNA TGTGCTAGCAGCTCCACAGGGGCCCAAGAGACCCAGTACTTC.

This chain links TRBV10-3 with TRBJ2-2; 14 positions agree with TRBD2. Trimming at V came to 4 bases and at J to 5 bases, leaving 3 bases not matched to a gene. The CDR3 covers 16 residues. The germline V gene encodes CDR1 ENHRY and CDR2 SYGVKD. CDR3 loop: CAISAGLAGETGELFF. Written as DNA, the CDR3 is TGTGCCATCAGTGCGGGACTAGCGGGAGAAACCGGGGAGCTGTTTTTT.

This clone was detected many times. This rearrangement joins TRBV7-9 to TRBJ1-2; possibly TRBD1 for D (5 bases). The V gene's germline CDR1 is SEHNR and CDR2 FQNEAQ (reference sequence). Trimming stripped 1 base from V and 3 bases from J, with 12 bases between. CDR3 length: 15 amino acids. CDR3 nucleotides: TGTGCCAGCAGCTTAGTGGTAGGGGAAGACTATGGCTACACCTTC. Protein sequence: CASSLVVGEDYGYTF.

This clone was picked up many times. Other DNA sequences in the sample encode the same CDR3. The chain employs TRBV5-1 and TRBJ2-1; 13 nucleotides align to TRBD2. The CDR3 loop spans 19 amino acids. Germline V gives CDR1 SGHRS, CDR2 YFSETQ. Losses at the gene ends were 4 bases for V and 4 bases for J; bases not matched to a gene: 14. CDR3 nucleotide sequence: TGCGCCAGCAGCCCATTTCCGGGACTAGCGGGGCCCTCTTACAATGAGCAGTTCTTC. As protein: CASSPFPGLAGPSYNEQFF.

This clone was recorded a few times. Other DNA sequences within the sample encode an identical CDR3. The J gene is TRBJ1-6, the V gene TRBV28; D is ambiguous. V gave up 6 bases and J gave up 7 bases, with 16 bases separating them. The CDR3 extends over 15 amino acids. CDR1 and CDR2 (germline): MDHEN, SYDVKM. CDR3 nucleotide sequence: TGTGCCAGCAGGGGAACCCCGACGGGAAATTCACCCCTCCACTTT. Translating it yields CASRGTPTGNSPLHF.

This clone came up a few times. The conserved phenylalanine or tryptophan is not found at the CDR3 terminus, so this likely reflects a read error. V usage is TRBV12-3 or TRBV12-4 and J usage is TRBJ2-1; the D is unclear. V was clipped by 5 bases and J by 8 bases, with 19 bases between them. The CDR3 has 15 amino acids. The CDR3 is CASSPLPVIYHEQFS. The CDR3 DNA reads TGTGCCAGCAGTCCCCTGCCCGTGATTTACCATGAGCAGTTCTCC.

This clone is judged medium-sized. The chain has TRBV10-3 and TRBJ2-7; TRBD1 aligns across 10 bases. V dropped 2 bases and J dropped 4; count of bases not matched to a gene: 5. CDR1 and CDR2 (germline): ENHRY, SYGVKD. The length of the CDR3 is 15 residues. The CDR3 here is CAISETGTGAYEQYF. In DNA, the CDR3 is TGTGCCATCAGTGAGACCGGGACAGGGGCGTACGAGCAGTACTTC.

This clone occurred a few times. The chain combines TRBV6-1 with TRBJ1-6; D is uncertain. The V gene's germline CDR1 is MNHNS and CDR2 SASEGT. Between the trimmed V and J ends, which lost 5 bases and 9 bases, there was a span of 8 bases. This CDR3 is built from 12 residues. Written as DNA, the CDR3 is TGTGCCAGCAGTCGTTCGCGTTCACCCCTCCACTTT. Translation gives CASSRSRSPLHF.

Many counts were recorded for this clone. CDR3 sequence: CASSSRDRGLTEAFF. DNA for the CDR3: TGTGCCAGCAGCTCCAGAGACAGGGGACTGACTGAAGCTTTCTTT. The V and J genes are TRBV7-9 and TRBJ1-1, with 8 bases matching TRBD1. Trimming cost V 4 bases and J 5 bases; bases outside gene matches: 9. CDR1 and CDR2 from the germline V gene are SEHNR and FQNEAQ (reference sequence). The CDR3 runs 15 residues.

This clone was picked up many times. V is TRBV9 and J is TRBJ2-1; 11 bases fit TRBD2. The CDR3 totals 15 residues. V was pared by 4 bases and J by 6 bases, with 6 bases of the junction left unmatched. CDR1 is SGDLS, CDR2 YYNGEE, per germline. CDR3 loop: CASSLLAGAPNEQFF. The DNA for the CDR3 is TGTGCCAGCAGCCTACTAGCGGGAGCCCCCAATGAGCAGTTCTTC.

In its sample, this clone was seen many times. The chain is built from TRBV2 and TRBJ2-1; perhaps TRBD2 as D (5 bases). The CDR3 spans 15 residues. Germline V lookup: CDR1 SNHLY, CDR2 FYNNEI. Trimming shortened V by 6 bases and J by 9 bases, and 21 bases separated the two germline ends. The CDR3 sequence: CASRLLGLGLLEQFF. CDR3 coding DNA: TGTGCCAGCAGGTTACTAGGCCTAGGTCTGCTTGAGCAGTTCTTC.